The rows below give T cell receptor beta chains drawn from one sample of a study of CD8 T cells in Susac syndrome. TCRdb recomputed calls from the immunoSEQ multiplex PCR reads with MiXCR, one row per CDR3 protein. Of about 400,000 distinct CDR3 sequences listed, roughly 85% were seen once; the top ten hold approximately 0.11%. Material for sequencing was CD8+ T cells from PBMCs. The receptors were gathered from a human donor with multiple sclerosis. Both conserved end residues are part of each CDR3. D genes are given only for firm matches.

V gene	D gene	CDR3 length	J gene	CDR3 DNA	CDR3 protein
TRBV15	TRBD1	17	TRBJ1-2	TGTGCCACCAGCAGAGATGGAATACAGGGGCGTATTTATGGCTACACCTTC	CATSRDGIQGRIYGYTF
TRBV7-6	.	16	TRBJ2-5	TGTGCCAGCAGCTTAGTTTTTTCCCGGCTCCAAGAGACCCAGTACTTC	CASSLVFSRLQETQYF
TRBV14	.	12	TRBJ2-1	TGTGCCAGCAGCCGATACAGTGGTGAGCAGTTCTTC	CASSRYSGEQFF
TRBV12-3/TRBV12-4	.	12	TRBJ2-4	TGTGCCAGCAGCTCGGAAGGAAACATTCAGTACTTC	CASSSEGNIQYF
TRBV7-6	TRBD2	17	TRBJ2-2	TGTGCCAGCAGCTTAGCGTCTGAGAAGCGGGGGACCGGGGAGCTGTTTTTT	CASSLASEKRGTGELFF
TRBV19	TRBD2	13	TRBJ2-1	TGTGCCAGTAGTCCGACAGCGGGAGATGAGCAGTTCTTC	CASSPTAGDEQFF
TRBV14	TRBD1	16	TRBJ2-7	TGTGCCAGCAGCCAACTCGGGACAGGCAACTTCTACGAGCAGTACTTC	CASSQLGTGNFYEQYF
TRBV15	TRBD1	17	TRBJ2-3	TGTGCCACCAGCAGAGCCGGGACAGAGGGGGCCTTAGATACGCAGTATTTT	CATSRAGTEGALDTQYF
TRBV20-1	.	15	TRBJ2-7	TGCAGTGCTAGAGTAAGGGGTCTCAGCTCCTACGAGCAGTACTTC	CSARVRGLSSYEQYF
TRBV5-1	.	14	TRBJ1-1	TGCGCCAGCAGCCTGGACAGCGGTCGGGGAAAAGCTTTCTTT	CASSLDSGRGKAFF
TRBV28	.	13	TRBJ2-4	TGTGCCAGCAGTGCCAGGGCTGAAAACATTCAGTACTTC	CASSARAENIQYF
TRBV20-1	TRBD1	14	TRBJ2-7	TGCAGTGCCCCCGGACAGGGCATATCCTACGAGCAGTACTTC	CSAPGQGISYEQYF
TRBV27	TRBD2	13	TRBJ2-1	TGTGCCAGCACAGGACTAGCGTACAATGAGCAGTTCTTC	CASTGLAYNEQFF
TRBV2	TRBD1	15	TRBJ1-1	TGTGCCAGCACCCTAGGACAGGGGCCCGACACTGAAGCTTTCTTT	CASTLGQGPDTEAFF
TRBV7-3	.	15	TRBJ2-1	TGTGCCAGCAGCTCGGACTTGAGCTCCTACAATGAGCAGTTCTTC	CASSSDLSSYNEQFF
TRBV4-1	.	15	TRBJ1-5	TGCGCCAGCAGCCAAGAATGGAGGGGCAATCAGCCCCAGCATTTT	CASSQEWRGNQPQHF